This TCR beta chain was identified in a study of T cell responses to AZD1222 COVID-19 vaccine. The CDR3 runs to 15 residues. Trimming cost V 0 bases and J 5 bases, with 13 bases left between them. Per the germline V gene, CDR1 is LGHDT and CDR2 is YNNKEL (reference sequence). Libraries were prepared by immunoSEQ multiplex PCR; TCRdb keeps only in-frame clonotypes and omits some of them. This table holds 110,000 or so clones, 70% to 90% found once. This clone was recorded a few times. V usage is TRBV3-1 (or the pseudogene TRBV3-2) and J usage is TRBJ1-1, with D possibly matching TRBD1 (5 bases). This clonotype was sampled from an adult who received the AZD1222 COVID-19 vaccine. Specimen: peripheral blood, collected 28 days after the second AZD1222 dose. In DNA, the CDR3 is TGTGCCAGCAGCCAAGATGGGGGGGGAGGTACTGAAGCTTTCTTT. Translation gives CASSQDGGGGTEAFF.